This record concerns one TCR beta chain sequence. The antigen is not known. Stated time point: blood 2 weeks post-SBRT. Treatment described: 15 Gy SBRT to primary tumor, nephrectomy 4 weeks later. Radiation-treated patients gave blood at baseline, week 2 and week 4. The tumor was a clear cell renal cell carcinoma. The data stem from a study of radiation and T cells in renal cell carcinoma. Study details: Nephrectomy followed 15 Gy stereotactic body radiation by 4 weeks.

Trimming cost V 5 bases and J 8 bases, with 21 bases left between them. The CDR3 is 15 residues long. The germline CDR1 and CDR2 sequences are SEHNR and FQNEAQ (reference sequence). Assay used: immunoSEQ multiplex PCR; TCRdb lists only in-frame clones, some missing. The sample holds 160,000 or so clones, 87% seen once. General study findings and limits: In blood, top tumor clones expanded by 2 weeks, shrinking by 4.

The chain joins TRBV7-9 to TRBJ1-2, with D maybe TRBD1 (6 bases). The clonotype comes from a woman between 50 and 59 years old with renal cell carcinoma. Sequencing used blood, obtained from a patient whose treatment included radiotherapy and nephrectomy. The CDR3 sequence: CASSLLQGRKGGYTF. The CDR3 region has the DNA TGTGCCAGCAGCCTACTTCAGGGGAGGAAAGGGGGCTACACCTTC.